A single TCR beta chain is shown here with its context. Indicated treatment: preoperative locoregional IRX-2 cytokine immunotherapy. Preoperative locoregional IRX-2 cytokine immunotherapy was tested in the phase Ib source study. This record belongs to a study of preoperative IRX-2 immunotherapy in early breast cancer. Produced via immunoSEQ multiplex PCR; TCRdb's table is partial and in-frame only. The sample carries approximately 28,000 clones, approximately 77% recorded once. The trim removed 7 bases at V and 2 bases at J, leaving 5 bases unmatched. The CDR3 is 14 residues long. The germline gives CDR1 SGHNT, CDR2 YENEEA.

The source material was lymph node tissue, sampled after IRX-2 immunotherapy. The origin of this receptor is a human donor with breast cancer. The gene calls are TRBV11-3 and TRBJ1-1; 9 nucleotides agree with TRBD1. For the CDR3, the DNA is TGTGCCAGCAAGGACAGGGGTATTAACACTGAAGCTTTCTTT. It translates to CASKDRGINTEAFF.